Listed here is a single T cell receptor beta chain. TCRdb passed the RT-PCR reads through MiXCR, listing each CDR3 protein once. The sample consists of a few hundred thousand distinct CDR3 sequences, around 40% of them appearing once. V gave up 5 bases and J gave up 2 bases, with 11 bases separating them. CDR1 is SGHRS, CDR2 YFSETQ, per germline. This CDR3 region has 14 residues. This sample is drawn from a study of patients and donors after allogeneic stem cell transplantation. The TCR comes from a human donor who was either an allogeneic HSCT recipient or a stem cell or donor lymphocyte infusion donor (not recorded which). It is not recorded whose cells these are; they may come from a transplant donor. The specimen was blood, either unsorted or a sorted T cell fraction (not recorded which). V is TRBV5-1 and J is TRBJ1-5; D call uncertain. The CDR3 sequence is CASSFLGGNQPQHF. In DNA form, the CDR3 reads TGCGCCAGCAGTTTTCTTGGTGGCAATCAGCCCCAGCATTTT. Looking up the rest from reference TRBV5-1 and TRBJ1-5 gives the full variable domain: KAGVTQTPRYLIKTRGQQVTLSCSPISGHRSVSWYQQTPGQGLQFLFEYFSETQRNKGNFPGRFSGRQFSNSRSEMNVSTLELGDSALYLCASSFLGGNQPQHFGDGTRLSIL.